The rows below give T cell receptor beta chains drawn from one sample of a study of graft-versus-host responses after intestinal transplantation. Assay: immunoSEQ multiplex PCR; the TCRdb copy retains only in-frame clones and omits some. The sample contains about 71,000 clones, 80% to 95% of which appear only once. The antigens for these receptors are not known. Sequenced material: unstimulated CD8+ T cells sorted from spleen or lymph node cells, taken before intestinal transplant. The receptor source for this set is a human donor who received an intestinal transplant. CDR3s include the opening cysteine and the closing phenylalanine or tryptophan. Fields, in order: CDR3 DNA, CDR3 protein, D gene, V gene, J gene, clone size. A D gene is named only where the DNA matches it firmly. Some rows have no size entry. The others give once, few or many, or a class for an expanded clone.

DNA: TGTGCCAGCAGTGGAGCGGGGGGGCTGGAGACCCAGTACTTC; CDR3: CASSGAGGLETQYF; D: TRBD2; V: TRBV6-1; J: TRBJ2-5; size: -
DNA: TGTGCCAGCAGCGTGGCAGGCAGCTCTGGAAACACCATATATTTT; CDR3: CASSVAGSSGNTIYF; D: -; V: TRBV9; J: TRBJ1-3; size: -
DNA: TGTGCTAGTGGTCCCGGGGGGGCAGATACGCAGTATTTT; CDR3: CASGPGGADTQYF; D: TRBD2; V: TRBV12-5; J: TRBJ2-3; size: -
DNA: TGCAGCGTTACACAGGGTGTAGCTTTCTTT; CDR3: CSVTQGVAFF; D: -; V: TRBV29-1; J: TRBJ1-1; size: -
DNA: TGTGCCAGTACAGGGTCCATGAACACTGAAGCTTTCTTT; CDR3: CASTGSMNTEAFF; D: -; V: TRBV2; J: TRBJ1-1; size: -
DNA: TGTGCCAGCAGCGGCGGTTCCTACGAGCAGTACTTC; CDR3: CASSGGSYEQYF; D: -; V: TRBV5-8; J: TRBJ2-7; size: -
DNA: TGTGCCAGCAGTACAGGGTCTCGGCAGCCCCAGCATTTT; CDR3: CASSTGSRQPQHF; D: -; V: TRBV28; J: TRBJ1-5; size: -
DNA: TGTGCCAGCAGCTTTGGGCACCCTGACACCATATATTTT; CDR3: CASSFGHPDTIYF; D: -; V: TRBV7-2; J: TRBJ1-3; size: -
DNA: TGTGCCAGCAGCGTGTACGGGGGGGATACGCAGTATTTT; CDR3: CASSVYGGDTQYF; D: TRBD2; V: TRBV9; J: TRBJ2-3; size: -
DNA: TGTGCCAGCAGTGACCCCAGGGGGCTTGTCACTGAAGCTTTCTTT; CDR3: CASSDPRGLVTEAFF; D: TRBD1; V: TRBV6-1; J: TRBJ1-1; size: -
DNA: TGTGCCATCGGGGGGACAGGGATCACTGAAGCTTTCTTT; CDR3: CAIGGTGITEAFF; D: TRBD1; V: TRBV10-3; J: TRBJ1-1; size: few
DNA: TGCGCCAGCAAGTTGGGACAGGGCGACGGTGAGCAGTTCTTC; CDR3: CASKLGQGDGEQFF; D: TRBD1; V: TRBV4-1; J: TRBJ2-1; size: -
DNA: TGTGCCAGCAGCTTAATGGGGAGGCACGAGCAGTACTTC; CDR3: CASSLMGRHEQYF; D: -; V: TRBV7-3; J: TRBJ2-7; size: -
DNA: TGTGCCAGTAGTTCGTCCGGGTTTTCCTACGAGCAGTACTTC; CDR3: CASSSSGFSYEQYF; D: -; V: TRBV19; J: TRBJ2-7; size: -
DNA: TGTGCCAGCAGCTTAGGGGGACAGGTCGAGCAGTACTTC; CDR3: CASSLGGQVEQYF; D: TRBD1; V: TRBV7-6; J: TRBJ2-7; size: -
DNA: TGTGCCAGCAGAAGGACAGGGGAGGGCCAAGAGACCCAGTACTTC; CDR3: CASRRTGEGQETQYF; D: TRBD1; V: TRBV14; J: TRBJ2-5; size: -
DNA: TGTGCCAGCAGTTATATGGCTGTCAGCGCCGTAGAGCAGTACTTC; CDR3: CASSYMAVSAVEQYF; D: -; V: TRBV6-5; J: TRBJ2-7; size: -
DNA: TGTGCCAGCTCACCCGTCGGGACAGGGCCCTACGAGCAGTACTTC; CDR3: CASSPVGTGPYEQYF; D: TRBD1; V: TRBV18; J: TRBJ2-7; size: -
DNA: TGTGCCAGCAGCGCCGAAGGGCGGGGCTTCACTGAAGCTTTCTTT; CDR3: CASSAEGRGFTEAFF; D: -; V: TRBV9; J: TRBJ1-1; size: once
DNA: TGTGCCAGCAGCCCACAGGGTGCAGGGGAGACCCAGTACTTC; CDR3: CASSPQGAGETQYF; D: -; V: TRBV7-6; J: TRBJ2-5; size: -
DNA: TGTGCCACCAGCAGAGATCCTGCGACAGCTTACAATGAGCAGTTCTTC; CDR3: CATSRDPATAYNEQFF; D: -; V: TRBV15; J: TRBJ2-1; size: -
DNA: TGTGCCAGCAGTCCAGGGACGTGGGGGGGCACAGATACGCAGTATTTT; CDR3: CASSPGTWGGTDTQYF; D: -; V: TRBV27; J: TRBJ2-3; size: -
DNA: TGTGCCAGCCTCGGTGACACCTACGAGCAGTACTTC; CDR3: CASLGDTYEQYF; D: -; V: TRBV11-2; J: TRBJ2-7; size: -
DNA: TGTGCCAGCAGTTTATGGGGACAGGGCCTCAACTCTGGAAACACCATATATTTT; CDR3: CASSLWGQGLNSGNTIYF; D: TRBD1; V: TRBV28; J: TRBJ1-3; size: -
DNA: TGTGCCAGCAGCACTAATGCTGGCTACACCTTC; CDR3: CASSTNAGYTF; D: -; V: TRBV9; J: TRBJ1-2; size: -
DNA: TGCGCCAGCAGTGGTCCAGGGGAACAACAGCCCCAGCATTTT; CDR3: CASSGPGEQQPQHF; D: -; V: TRBV10-2; J: TRBJ1-5; size: -
DNA: TGTGCCAGCAGTGGGGCGGGACAGGGTAACTATGGCTACACCTTC; CDR3: CASSGAGQGNYGYTF; D: TRBD1; V: TRBV2; J: TRBJ1-2; size: -
DNA: TGTGCCAGTATAACTGGAAACACCATATATTTT; CDR3: CASITGNTIYF; D: -; V: TRBV19; J: TRBJ1-3; size: few
DNA: TGCAGTGCTGAGGGGGCAGGGGGCTACACCTTC; CDR3: CSAEGAGGYTF; D: TRBD1; V: TRBV20-1; J: TRBJ1-2; size: -
DNA: TGTGCCAGCAGCCCCCGGGACAGGGGCTCTTGGTATGGCTACACCTTC; CDR3: CASSPRDRGSWYGYTF; D: TRBD1; V: TRBV9; J: TRBJ1-2; size: -
DNA: TGTGCCAGCACCAAAGGGGTGTCCGAAAATCAGCCCCAGCATTTT; CDR3: CASTKGVSENQPQHF; D: -; V: TRBV6-6; J: TRBJ1-5; size: -
DNA: TGTGCCAGCAGTTTAGTCAGGGGAGGGCAAGAGACCCAGTACTTC; CDR3: CASSLVRGGQETQYF; D: -; V: TRBV27; J: TRBJ2-5; size: -
DNA: TGCGCCAGCAGTCCAAGGGACAGGGAGGAAAGTGGTGAAGCTTTCTTT; CDR3: CASSPRDREESGEAFF; D: TRBD1; V: TRBV10-2; J: TRBJ1-1; size: once
DNA: TGTGCCAGTAGTTGGGGGCCGGGGCAGCCCCAGCATTTT; CDR3: CASSWGPGQPQHF; D: -; V: TRBV19; J: TRBJ1-5; size: -
DNA: TGTGCCAGCAGTTTACGGGGCGGGGGCAATCAGCCCCAGCATTTT; CDR3: CASSLRGGGNQPQHF; D: -; V: TRBV27; J: TRBJ1-5; size: once
DNA: TGTGCCAGCACCCAAGACACAGGGGGCCGTGGCTACACCTTC; CDR3: CASTQDTGGRGYTF; D: TRBD1; V: TRBV5-6; J: TRBJ1-2; size: few
DNA: TGTGCCAGCAGCCTACAGGGAAACGAGCAGTACTTC; CDR3: CASSLQGNEQYF; D: -; V: TRBV11-2; J: TRBJ2-7; size: -
DNA: TGTGCCAGCAGCTTAGGCGAGCAGCCCCAGCATTTT; CDR3: CASSLGEQPQHF; D: -; V: TRBV13; J: TRBJ1-5; size: -
DNA: TGTGCCAGCAGCTTGGGGACAGGGCCCGAGCAGTACTTC; CDR3: CASSLGTGPEQYF; D: TRBD1; V: TRBV5-6; J: TRBJ2-7; size: few
DNA: TGTGCCAGCAGCTTAGTGATAGCGGGGGGGCGCGAGCAGTACTTC; CDR3: CASSLVIAGGREQYF; D: TRBD2; V: TRBV7-8; J: TRBJ2-7; size: -
DNA: TGTGCCAGCAGTTACTCCCCGGGGACCCAGTACTTC; CDR3: CASSYSPGTQYF; D: -; V: TRBV6-5; J: TRBJ2-5; size: -
DNA: TGTGCCAGCAGTTTATTGGGCGGGGGAAACTACGAGCAGTACTTC; CDR3: CASSLLGGGNYEQYF; D: TRBD2; V: TRBV27; J: TRBJ2-7; size: -